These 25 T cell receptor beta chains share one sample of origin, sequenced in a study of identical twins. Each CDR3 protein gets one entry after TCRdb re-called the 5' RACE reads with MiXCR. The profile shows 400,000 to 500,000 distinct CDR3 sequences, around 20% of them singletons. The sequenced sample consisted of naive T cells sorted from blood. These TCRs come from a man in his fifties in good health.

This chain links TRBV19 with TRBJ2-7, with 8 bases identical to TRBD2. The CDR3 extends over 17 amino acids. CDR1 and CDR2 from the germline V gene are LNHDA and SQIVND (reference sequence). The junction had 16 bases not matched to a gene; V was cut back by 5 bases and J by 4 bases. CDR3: CASSLSAGGANPYEQYF. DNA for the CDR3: TGTGCCAGTAGTCTCTCTGCGGGGGGCGCAAATCCGTACGAGCAGTACTTC.

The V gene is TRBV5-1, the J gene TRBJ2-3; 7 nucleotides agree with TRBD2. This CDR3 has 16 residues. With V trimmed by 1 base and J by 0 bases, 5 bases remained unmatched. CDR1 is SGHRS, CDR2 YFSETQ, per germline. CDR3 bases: TGCGCCAGCAGCTTGTGGGAGGGCCCAAGCACAGATACGCAGTATTTT. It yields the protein CASSLWEGPSTDTQYF.

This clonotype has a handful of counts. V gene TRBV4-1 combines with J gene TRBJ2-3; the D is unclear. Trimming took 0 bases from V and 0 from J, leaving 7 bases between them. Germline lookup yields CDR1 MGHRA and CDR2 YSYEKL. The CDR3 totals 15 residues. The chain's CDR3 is CASSQDATSTDTQYF. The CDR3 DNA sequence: TGCGCCAGCAGCCAAGATGCCACTAGCACAGATACGCAGTATTTT.

The DNA for the CDR3 is TGTGCCAGCAGCCCGAACCGGACCCCCAAGGGCTACACCTTC. It is translated as CASSPNRTPKGYTF. The J gene is TRBJ1-2, the V gene TRBV7-8; D gene ambiguous. This CDR3 region has 14 residues. The V gene's germline CDR1 is SGHVS and CDR2 FQNEAQ. Trimming took off 5 bases at V and 8 bases at J, with 18 bases between the two ends.

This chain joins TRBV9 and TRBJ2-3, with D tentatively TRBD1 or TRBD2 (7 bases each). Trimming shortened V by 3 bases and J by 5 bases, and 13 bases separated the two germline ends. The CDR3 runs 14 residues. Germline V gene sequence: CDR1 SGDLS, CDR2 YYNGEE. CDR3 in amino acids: CASSGGRGRDTQYF. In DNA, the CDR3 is TGTGCCAGCAGCGGAGGGAGGGGGCGAGATACGCAGTATTTT.

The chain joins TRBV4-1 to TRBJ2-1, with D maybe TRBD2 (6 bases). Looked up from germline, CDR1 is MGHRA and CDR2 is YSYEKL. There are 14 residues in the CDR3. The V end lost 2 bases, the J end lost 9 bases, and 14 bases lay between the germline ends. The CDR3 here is CASSQWSQGGEQFF. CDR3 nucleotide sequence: TGCGCCAGCAGCCAATGGAGCCAGGGAGGTGAGCAGTTCTTC.

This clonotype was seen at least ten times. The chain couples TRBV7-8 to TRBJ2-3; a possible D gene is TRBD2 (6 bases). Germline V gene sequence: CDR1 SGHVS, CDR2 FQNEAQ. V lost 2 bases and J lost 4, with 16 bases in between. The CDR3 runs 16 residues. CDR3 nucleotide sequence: TGTGCCAGCAGCTTACAATCGGTAGCGGTGTCAGATACGCAGTATTTT. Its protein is CASSLQSVAVSDTQYF.

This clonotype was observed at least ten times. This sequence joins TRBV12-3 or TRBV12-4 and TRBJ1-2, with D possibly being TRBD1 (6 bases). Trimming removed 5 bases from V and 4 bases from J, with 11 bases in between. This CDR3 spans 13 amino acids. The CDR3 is CASSPGTSYGYTF. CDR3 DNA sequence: TGTGCCAGCAGTCCCGGGACATCCTATGGCTACACCTTC.

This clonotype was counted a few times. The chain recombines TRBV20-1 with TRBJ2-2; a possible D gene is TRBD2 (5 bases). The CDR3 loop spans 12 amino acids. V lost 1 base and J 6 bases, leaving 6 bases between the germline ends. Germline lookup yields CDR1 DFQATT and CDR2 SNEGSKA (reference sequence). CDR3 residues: CSARGSAGELFF. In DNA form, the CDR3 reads TGCAGTGCTAGAGGTAGCGCCGGGGAGCTGTTTTTT.

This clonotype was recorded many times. The CDR3 DNA reads TGCAGTGCAGGGACTAGCGGGAGCACAGATACGCAGTATTTT. Protein: CSAGTSGSTDTQYF. The V gene is TRBV20-1, the J gene TRBJ2-3; 12 nucleotides agree with TRBD2. V lost 6 bases and J lost 0; bases outside the gene matches: 1. The germline gives CDR1 DFQATT, CDR2 SNEGSKA (reference sequence). This CDR3 has 14 residues.

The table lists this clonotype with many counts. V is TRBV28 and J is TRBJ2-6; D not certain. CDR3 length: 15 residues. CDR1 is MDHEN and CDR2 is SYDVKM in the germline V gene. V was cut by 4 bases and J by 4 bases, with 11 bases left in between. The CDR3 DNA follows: TGTGCCAGCAGTTCTTTGGGAAGAGGGGCCAACGTCCTGACTTTC. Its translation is CASSSLGRGANVLTF.

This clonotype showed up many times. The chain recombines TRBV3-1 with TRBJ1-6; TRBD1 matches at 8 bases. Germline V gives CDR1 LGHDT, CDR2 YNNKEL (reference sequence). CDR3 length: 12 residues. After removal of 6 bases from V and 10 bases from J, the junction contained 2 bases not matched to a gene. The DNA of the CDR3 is TGTGCCAGCAGTCCAGGGGGCTCACCCCTCCACTTT. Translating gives CASSPGGSPLHF.

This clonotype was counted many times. The CDR3 sequence: CATSTGLAYEQYF. The CDR3 region has the DNA TGTGCCACCAGCACGGGACTAGCTTACGAGCAGTACTTC. The J gene is TRBJ2-7, the V gene TRBV15, with 9 bases lining up with TRBD2. V gave up 4 bases and J gave up 4 bases; unmatched junction bases: 2. CDR1 is LNHNV, CDR2 YYDKDF, per germline (reference sequence). This CDR3 contains 13 residues.

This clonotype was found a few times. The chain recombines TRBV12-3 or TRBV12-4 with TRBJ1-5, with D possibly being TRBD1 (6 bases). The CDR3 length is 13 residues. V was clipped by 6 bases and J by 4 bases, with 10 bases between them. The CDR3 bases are TGTGCCAGCAGACGGACAGTAAATCAGCCCCAGCATTTT. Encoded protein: CASRRTVNQPQHF.

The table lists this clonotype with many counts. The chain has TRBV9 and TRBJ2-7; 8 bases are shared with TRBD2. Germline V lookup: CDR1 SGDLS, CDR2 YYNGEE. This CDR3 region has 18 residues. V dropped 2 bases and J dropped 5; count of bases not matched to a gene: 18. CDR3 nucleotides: TGTGCCAGCAGCGTTGGGGCTGGTGGACTAGCTGGCGCCCACGAGCAGTACTTC. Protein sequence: CASSVGAGGLAGAHEQYF.

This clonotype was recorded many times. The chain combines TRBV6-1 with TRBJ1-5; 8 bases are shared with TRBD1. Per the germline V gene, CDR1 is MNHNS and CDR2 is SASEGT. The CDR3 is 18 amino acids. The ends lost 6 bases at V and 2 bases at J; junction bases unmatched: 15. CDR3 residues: CASSFTTGGKIGNQPQHF. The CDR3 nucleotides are TGTGCCAGCAGCTTCACCACAGGGGGAAAAATAGGCAATCAGCCCCAGCATTTT.

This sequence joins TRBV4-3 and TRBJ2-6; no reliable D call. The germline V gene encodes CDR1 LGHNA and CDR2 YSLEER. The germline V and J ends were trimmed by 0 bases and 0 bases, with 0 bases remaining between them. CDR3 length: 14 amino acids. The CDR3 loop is CASSQDSGANVLTF. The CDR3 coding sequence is TGCGCCAGCAGCCAAGACTCTGGGGCCAACGTCCTGACTTTC.

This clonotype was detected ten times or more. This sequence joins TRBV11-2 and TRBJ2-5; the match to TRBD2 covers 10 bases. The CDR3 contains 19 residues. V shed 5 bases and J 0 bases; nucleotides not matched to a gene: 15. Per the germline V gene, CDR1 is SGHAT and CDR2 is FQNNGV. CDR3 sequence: CASSPGKGYSGRYQETQYF. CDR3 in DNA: TGTGCCAGCAGCCCCGGGAAGGGGTATAGCGGGAGGTACCAAGAGACCCAGTACTTC.

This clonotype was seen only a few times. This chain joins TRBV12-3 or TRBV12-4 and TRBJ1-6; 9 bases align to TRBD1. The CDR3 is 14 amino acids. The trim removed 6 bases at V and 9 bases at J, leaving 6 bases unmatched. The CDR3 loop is CASRPGQGSSPLHF. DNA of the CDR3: TGTGCCAGCAGACCGGGACAGGGTAGTTCACCCCTCCACTTT.

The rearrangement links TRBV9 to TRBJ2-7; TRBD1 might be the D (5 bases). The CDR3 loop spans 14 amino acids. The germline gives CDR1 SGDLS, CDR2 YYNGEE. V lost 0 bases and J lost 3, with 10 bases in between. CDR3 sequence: CASSVDAGNYEQYF. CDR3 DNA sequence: TGTGCCAGCAGCGTAGATGCAGGGAACTACGAGCAGTACTTC.

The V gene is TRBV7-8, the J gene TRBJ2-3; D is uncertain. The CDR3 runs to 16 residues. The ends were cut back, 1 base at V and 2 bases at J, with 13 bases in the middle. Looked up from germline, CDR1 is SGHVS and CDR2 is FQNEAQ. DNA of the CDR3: TGTGCCAGCAGCTTAGGCTTGCGCAGGACCACAGATACGCAGTATTTT. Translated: CASSLGLRRTTDTQYF.

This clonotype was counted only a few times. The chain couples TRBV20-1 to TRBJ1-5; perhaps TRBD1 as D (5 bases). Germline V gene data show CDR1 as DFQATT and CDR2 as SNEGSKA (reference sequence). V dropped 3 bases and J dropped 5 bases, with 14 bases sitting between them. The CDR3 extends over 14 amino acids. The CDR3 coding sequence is TGCAGTGCTAGTGCCGGGGACGGATATCAGCCCCAGCATTTT. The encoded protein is CSASAGDGYQPQHF.

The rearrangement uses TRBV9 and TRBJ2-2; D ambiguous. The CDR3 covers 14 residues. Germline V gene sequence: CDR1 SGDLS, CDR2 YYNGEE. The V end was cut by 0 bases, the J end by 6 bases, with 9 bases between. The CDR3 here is CASSVGGVSGELFF. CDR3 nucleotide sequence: TGTGCCAGCAGCGTAGGTGGGGTCTCCGGGGAGCTGTTTTTT.

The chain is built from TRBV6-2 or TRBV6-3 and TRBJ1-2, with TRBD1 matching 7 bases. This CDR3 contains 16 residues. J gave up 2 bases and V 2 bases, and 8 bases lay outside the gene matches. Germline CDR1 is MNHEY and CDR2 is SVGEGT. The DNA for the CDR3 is TGTGCCAGCAGTTACCAGAGACAGGGAGCGAACTATGGCTACACCTTC. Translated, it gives CASSYQRQGANYGYTF.

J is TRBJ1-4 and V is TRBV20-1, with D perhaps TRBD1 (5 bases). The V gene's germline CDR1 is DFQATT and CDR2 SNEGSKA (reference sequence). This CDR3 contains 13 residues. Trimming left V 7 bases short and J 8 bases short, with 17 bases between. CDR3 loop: CSVPAPGGEKLFF. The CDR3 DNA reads TGCAGTGTGCCGGCCCCGGGGGGAGAAAAACTGTTTTTT.